The rows below give T cell receptor beta chains drawn from one sample of a study of CD8+CD57+ T cells in acquired aplastic anemia. TCRdb used MiXCR to reprocess the reads, holding one entry per CDR3 protein. The table records about 200,000 distinct CDR3 sequences, about 62% of them present only once. What was sequenced was sorted CD4+, CD8+, or CD8+CD57+ T cells (not recorded which) from PBMCs. Receptors were obtained from a human donor with aplastic anemia. CDR3s include the opening cysteine and the closing phenylalanine or tryptophan. Fields, in order: D gene, V gene, J gene, clone size, CDR3 protein, CDR3 DNA. D genes are given only for firm matches. Not every row has a clone size; where given, it reads once, few, many or a size class.

>TRBD2|TRBV10-3|TRBJ2-3|-
CATGLAGATTDTQYF
TGTGCCACCGGACTAGCGGGAGCTACCACAGATACGCAGTATTTT
>-|TRBV10-2|TRBJ1-5|-
CASTDSSNQPQHF
TGCGCCAGTACAGACAGCTCTAATCAGCCCCAGCACTTT
>-|TRBV24-1|TRBJ1-5|-
CATSDFSGTNQPQHF
TGTGCCACCAGTGATTTTTCAGGCACTAATCAGCCCCAGCATTTT
>-|TRBV7-9|TRBJ1-1|-
CASSQLRDNTEAFF
TGTGCCAGCAGCCAACTACGGGACAACACTGAAGCTTTCTTT
>-|TRBV19|TRBJ1-2|few
CASSPDRLDGYTF
TGTGCCAGTAGTCCCGACAGGTTGGATGGCTACACCTTC
>-|TRBV19|TRBJ1-4|-
CASTGRSVATNEKLFF
TGTGCCAGTACGGGACGGTCAGTTGCAACTAATGAAAAACTGTTTTTT
>TRBD2|TRBV5-1|TRBJ2-2|-
CASSPGLAGGIGELFF
TGCGCCAGCAGCCCGGGACTAGCGGGAGGGATCGGGGAGCTGTTTTTT
>-|TRBV7-9|TRBJ1-4|few
CASSLGVVEKLFF
TGTGCCAGCAGCTTAGGGGTCGTGGAAAAACTGTTTTTT
>-|TRBV6-1|TRBJ2-7|-
CASSEFSAYEQYF
TGTGCCAGCAGTGAATTCTCAGCCTACGAGCAGTACTTC
>-|TRBV10-2|TRBJ1-6|-
CASSESRASPLHF
TGCGCCAGCAGTGAGTCGAGGGCTTCACCCCTCCACTTT
>-|TRBV7-2|TRBJ2-7|few
CASSSIRVTGYEQYF
TGTGCCAGCAGCTCGATCAGGGTTACCGGGTACGAGCAGTACTTC
>-|TRBV15|TRBJ1-6|few
CATSGGRGRTPLHF
TGTGCCACCAGCGGGGGACGGGGACGGACACCCCTCCACTTT
>TRBD2|TRBV25-1|TRBJ2-2|-
CAERDGELFF
TGTGCCGAGCGGGACGGGGAGCTGTTTTTT
>-|TRBV2|TRBJ1-4|-
CASKEQGLEKLFF
TGTGCCAGCAAAGAACAGGGACTTGAAAAACTGTTTTTT
>-|TRBV7-9|TRBJ2-1|few
CASSLASHRRFF
TGTGCCAGCAGCTTAGCGTCCCACCGGAGGTTCTTC
>-|TRBV25-1|TRBJ1-1|once
CASSVPGGGTEAFF
TGTGCCAGCAGTGTTCCCGGAGGGGGCACTGAAGCTTTCTTT
>TRBD2|TRBV5-6|TRBJ2-1|-
CASRGSGGSYNEQFF
TGTGCCAGCAGGGGTAGCGGGGGGTCCTACAATGAGCAGTTCTTC
>TRBD1|TRBV20-1|TRBJ1-2|once
CSAFQDRAANYGYTF
TGCAGTGCCTTCCAGGACAGGGCCGCGAACTATGGCTACACCTTC
>-|TRBV4-1|TRBJ1-4|-
CASSQDRSFEKLFF
TGCGCCAGCAGCCAAGATCGCTCCTTCGAAAAACTGTTTTTT
>TRBD1|TRBV6-2/TRBV6-3|TRBJ1-1|many
CASSYQGAVEAFF
TGTGCCAGCAGTTACCAGGGGGCAGTTGAAGCTTTCTTT
>-|TRBV7-9|TRBJ2-1|once
CASSLVGRQSSYNEQFF
TGTGCCAGCAGCTTAGTAGGTCGGCAGAGCTCCTACAATGAGCAGTTCTTC
>-|TRBV10-1|TRBJ2-2|-
CASSPGTANTGELFF
TGCGCCAGCAGTCCCGGGACGGCGAACACCGGGGAGCTGTTTTTT
>-|TRBV20-1|TRBJ2-7|-
CSAHSGANEQYF
TGCAGTGCGCACAGTGGGGCCAACGAGCAGTACTTC
>-|TRBV25-1|TRBJ2-4|-
CASSELGLNVNIQYF
TGTGCCAGCAGTGAATTGGGTCTTAATGTGAACATTCAGTACTTC
>TRBD2|TRBV2|TRBJ2-3|-
CASSGLAHTDTQYF
TGTGCCAGCAGTGGACTAGCCCACACAGATACGCAGTATTTT
>TRBD2|TRBV5-1|TRBJ2-1|-
CASSSLPAGNGGEQFF
TGCGCCAGCAGCTCCCTCCCAGCGGGGAACGGGGGGGAGCAGTTCTTC